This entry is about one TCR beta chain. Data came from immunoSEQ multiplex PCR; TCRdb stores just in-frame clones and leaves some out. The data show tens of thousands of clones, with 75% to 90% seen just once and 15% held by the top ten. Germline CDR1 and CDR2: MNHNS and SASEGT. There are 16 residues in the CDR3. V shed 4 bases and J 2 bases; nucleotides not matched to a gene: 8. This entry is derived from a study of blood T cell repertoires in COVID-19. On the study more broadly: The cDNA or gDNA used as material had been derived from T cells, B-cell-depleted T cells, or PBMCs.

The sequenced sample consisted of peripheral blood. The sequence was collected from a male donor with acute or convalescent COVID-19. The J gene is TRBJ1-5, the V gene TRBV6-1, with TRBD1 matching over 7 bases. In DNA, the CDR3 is TGTGCCAGCAGTGGTCAGGGGGTGTTGCGCAATCAGCCCCAGCATTTT. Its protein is CASSGQGVLRNQPQHF.